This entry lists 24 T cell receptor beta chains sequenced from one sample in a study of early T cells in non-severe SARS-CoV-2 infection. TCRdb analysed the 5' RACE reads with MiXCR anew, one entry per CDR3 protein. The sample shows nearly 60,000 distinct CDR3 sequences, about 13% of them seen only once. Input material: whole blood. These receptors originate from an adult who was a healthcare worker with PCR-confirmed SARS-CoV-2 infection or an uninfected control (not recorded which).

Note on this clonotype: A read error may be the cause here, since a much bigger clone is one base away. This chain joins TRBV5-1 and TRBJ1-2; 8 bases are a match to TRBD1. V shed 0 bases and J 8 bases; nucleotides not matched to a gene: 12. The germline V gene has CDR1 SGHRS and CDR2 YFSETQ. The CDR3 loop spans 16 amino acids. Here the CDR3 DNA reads TGCGCCAGCAGCTTGGAAGATCGGCAGGGGGCTGGAGGCTACACCTTC. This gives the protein CASSLEDRQGAGGYTF.

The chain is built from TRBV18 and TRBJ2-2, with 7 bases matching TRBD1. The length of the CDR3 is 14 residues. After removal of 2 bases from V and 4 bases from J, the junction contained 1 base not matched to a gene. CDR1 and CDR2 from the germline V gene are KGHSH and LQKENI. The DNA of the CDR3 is TGTGCCAGCTCACCAGGACAGGCCACCGGGGAGCTGTTTTTT. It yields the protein CASSPGQATGELFF.

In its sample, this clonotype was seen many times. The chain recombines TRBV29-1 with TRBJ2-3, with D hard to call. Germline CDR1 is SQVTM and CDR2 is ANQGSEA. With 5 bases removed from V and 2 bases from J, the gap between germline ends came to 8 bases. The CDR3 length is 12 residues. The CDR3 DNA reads TGCAGCGTTCGTCAGAACACAGATACGCAGTATTTT. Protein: CSVRQNTDTQYF.

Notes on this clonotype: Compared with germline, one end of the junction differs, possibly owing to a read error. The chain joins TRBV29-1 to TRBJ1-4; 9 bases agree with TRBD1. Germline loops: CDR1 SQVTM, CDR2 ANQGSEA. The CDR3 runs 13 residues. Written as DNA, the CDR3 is TGCAGCGTTGAATCCTGGACAGGGGAAAGTGGCATTTTT. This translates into CSVESWTGESGIF.

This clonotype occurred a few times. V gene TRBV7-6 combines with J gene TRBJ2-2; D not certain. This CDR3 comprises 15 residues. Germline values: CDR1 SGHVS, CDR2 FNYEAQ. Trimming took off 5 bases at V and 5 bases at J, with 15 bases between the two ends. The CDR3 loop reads CASSERRYRTGELFF. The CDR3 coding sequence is TGTGCCAGCAGCGAAAGAAGGTACCGGACCGGGGAGCTGTTTTTT.

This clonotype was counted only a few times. CDR3 nucleotide sequence: TGTGCCACCACTAGCGGGGGGTCTCCCACAGATACGCAGTATTTT. Translated, it gives CATTSGGSPTDTQYF. The rearrangement links TRBV6-5 to TRBJ2-3; 12 bases are shared with TRBD2. J gave up 2 bases and V 10 bases, and 7 bases lay outside the gene matches. This CDR3 contains 15 residues. CDR1 and CDR2 from the germline V gene are MNHEY and SVGAGI.

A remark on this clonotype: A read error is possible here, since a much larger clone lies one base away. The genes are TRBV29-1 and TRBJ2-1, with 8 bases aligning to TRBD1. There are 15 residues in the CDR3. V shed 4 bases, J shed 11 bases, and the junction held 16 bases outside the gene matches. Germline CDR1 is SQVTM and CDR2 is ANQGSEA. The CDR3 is CSVGVGGQGRGKQFF. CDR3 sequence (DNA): TGCAGCGTTGGAGTCGGCGGACAGGGCCGCGGGAAGCAGTTCTTC.

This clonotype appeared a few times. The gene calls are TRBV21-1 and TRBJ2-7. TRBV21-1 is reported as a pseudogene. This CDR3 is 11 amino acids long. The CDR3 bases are TGTGCCAGAGAAAGGGAATACGAGCAGTACTTC. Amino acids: CAREREYEQYF.

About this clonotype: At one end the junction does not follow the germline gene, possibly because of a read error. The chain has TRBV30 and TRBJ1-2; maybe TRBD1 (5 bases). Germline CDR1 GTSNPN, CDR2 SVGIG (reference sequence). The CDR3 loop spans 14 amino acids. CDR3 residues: CVWSGQGTLGSYTF. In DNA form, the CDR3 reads TGTGTCTGGAGCGGACAAGGGACTCTGGGGAGCTACACCTTC.

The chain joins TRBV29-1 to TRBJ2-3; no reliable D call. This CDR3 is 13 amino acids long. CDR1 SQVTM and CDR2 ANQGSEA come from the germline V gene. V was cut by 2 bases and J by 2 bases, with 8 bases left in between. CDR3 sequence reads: CSVESLHTDTQYF. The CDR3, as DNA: TGCAGCGTTGAATCCCTACACACAGATACGCAGTATTTT.

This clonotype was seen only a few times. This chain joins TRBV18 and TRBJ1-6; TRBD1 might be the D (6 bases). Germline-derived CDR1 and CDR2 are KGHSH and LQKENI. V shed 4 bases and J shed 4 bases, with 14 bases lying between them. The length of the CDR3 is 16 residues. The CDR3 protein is CASSRTEGSYNSPLHF. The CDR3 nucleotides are TGTGCCAGCTCACGGACAGAAGGCTCGTATAATTCACCCCTCCACTTT.

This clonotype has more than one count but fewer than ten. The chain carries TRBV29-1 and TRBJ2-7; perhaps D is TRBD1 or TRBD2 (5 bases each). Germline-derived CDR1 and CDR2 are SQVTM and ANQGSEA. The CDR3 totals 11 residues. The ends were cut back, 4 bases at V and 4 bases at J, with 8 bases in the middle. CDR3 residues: CSVVWGYEQYF. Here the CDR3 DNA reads TGCAGCGTTGTCTGGGGGTACGAGCAGTACTTC.

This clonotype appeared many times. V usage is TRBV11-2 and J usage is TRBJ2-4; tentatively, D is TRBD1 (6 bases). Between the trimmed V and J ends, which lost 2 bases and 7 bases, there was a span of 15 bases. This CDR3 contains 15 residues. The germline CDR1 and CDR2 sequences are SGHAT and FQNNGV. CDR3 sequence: CASSLKSGALNIQYF. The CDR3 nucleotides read TGTGCCAGCAGCTTAAAGTCAGGGGCCCTTAACATTCAGTACTTC. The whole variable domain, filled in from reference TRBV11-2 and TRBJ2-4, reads EAGVAQSPRYKIIEKRQSVAFWCNPISGHATLYWYQQILGQGPKLLIQFQNNGVVDDSQLPKDRFSAERLKGVDSTLKIQPAKLEDSAVYLCASSLKSGALNIQYFGAGTRLSVL.

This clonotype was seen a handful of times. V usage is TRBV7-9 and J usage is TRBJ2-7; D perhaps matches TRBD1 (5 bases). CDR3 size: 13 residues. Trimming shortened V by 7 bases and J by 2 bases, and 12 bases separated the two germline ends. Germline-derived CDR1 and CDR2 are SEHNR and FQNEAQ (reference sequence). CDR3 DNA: TGTGCCAGCACCCGACAGAGTACCTACGAGCAGTACTTC. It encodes CASTRQSTYEQYF.

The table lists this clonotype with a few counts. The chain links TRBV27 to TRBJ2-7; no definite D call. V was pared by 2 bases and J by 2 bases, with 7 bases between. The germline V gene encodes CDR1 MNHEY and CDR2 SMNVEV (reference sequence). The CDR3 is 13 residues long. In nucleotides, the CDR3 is TGTGCCAGCAGTTTAGACAAGGCCTACGAGCAGTACTTC. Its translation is CASSLDKAYEQYF.

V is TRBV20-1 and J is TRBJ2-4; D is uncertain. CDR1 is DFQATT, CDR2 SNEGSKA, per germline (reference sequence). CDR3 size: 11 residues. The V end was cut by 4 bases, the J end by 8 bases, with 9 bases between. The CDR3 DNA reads TGCAGTGCTACACAGCAGGACATTCAGTACTTC. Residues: CSATQQDIQYF.

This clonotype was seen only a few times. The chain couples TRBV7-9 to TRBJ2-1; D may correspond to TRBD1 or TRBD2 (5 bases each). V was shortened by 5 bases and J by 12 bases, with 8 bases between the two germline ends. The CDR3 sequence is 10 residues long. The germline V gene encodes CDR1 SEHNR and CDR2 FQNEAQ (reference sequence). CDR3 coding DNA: TGTGCCAGCAGCCCTGGGGGGCAGTTCTTC. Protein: CASSPGGQFF. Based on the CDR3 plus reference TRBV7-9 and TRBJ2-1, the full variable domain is DTGVSQNPRHKITKRGQNVTFRCDPISEHNRLYWYRQTLGQGPEFLTYFQNEAQLEKSRLLSDRFSAERPKGSFSTLEIQRTEQGDSAMYLCASSPGGQFFGPGTRLTVL.

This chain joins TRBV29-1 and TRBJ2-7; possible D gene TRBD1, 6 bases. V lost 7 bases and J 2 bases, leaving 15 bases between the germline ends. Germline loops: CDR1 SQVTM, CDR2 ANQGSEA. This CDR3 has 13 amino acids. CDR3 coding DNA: TGCAGCGCCGCCCCGACAGGAACCTACGAGCAGTACTTC. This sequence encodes CSAAPTGTYEQYF.

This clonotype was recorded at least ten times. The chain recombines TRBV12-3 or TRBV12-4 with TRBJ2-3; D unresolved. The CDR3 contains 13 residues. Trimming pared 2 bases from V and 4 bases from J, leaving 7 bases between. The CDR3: CASSLRAPDTQYF. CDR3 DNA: TGTGCCAGCAGTTTACGAGCGCCAGATACGCAGTATTTT.

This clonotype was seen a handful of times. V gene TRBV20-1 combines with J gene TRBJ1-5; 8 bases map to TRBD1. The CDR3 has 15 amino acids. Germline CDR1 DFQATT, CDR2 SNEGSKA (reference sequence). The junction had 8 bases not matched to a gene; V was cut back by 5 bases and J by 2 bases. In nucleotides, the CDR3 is TGCAGTGCTGCCCCGACAGGGGTGGGCAATCAGCCCCAGCATTTT. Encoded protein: CSAAPTGVGNQPQHF.

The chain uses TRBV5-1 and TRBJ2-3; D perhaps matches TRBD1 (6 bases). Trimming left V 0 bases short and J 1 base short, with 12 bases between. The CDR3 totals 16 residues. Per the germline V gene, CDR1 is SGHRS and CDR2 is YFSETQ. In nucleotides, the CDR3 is TGCGCCAGCAGCTTGGAACAGGGCGAGGGCACAGATACGCAGTATTTT. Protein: CASSLEQGEGTDTQYF.

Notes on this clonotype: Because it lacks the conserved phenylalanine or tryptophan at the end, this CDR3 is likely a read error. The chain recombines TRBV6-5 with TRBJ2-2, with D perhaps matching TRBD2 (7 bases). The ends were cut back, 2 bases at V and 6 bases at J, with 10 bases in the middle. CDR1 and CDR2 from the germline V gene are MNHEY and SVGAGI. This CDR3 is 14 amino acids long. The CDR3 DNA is TGTGCCAGCAGTTACGGGAGGGGGGCCGGGGAGCTGTTTCTT. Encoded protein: CASSYGRGAGELFL.

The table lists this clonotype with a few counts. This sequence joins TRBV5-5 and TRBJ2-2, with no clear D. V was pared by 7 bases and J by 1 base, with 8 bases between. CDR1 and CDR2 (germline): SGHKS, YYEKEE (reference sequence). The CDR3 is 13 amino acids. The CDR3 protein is CASCYKNTGELFF. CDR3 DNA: TGTGCCAGCTGCTACAAGAACACCGGGGAGCTGTTTTTT. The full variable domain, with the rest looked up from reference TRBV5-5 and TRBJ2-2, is DAGVTQSPTHLIKTRGQQVTLRCSPISGHKSVSWYQQVLGQGPQFIFQYYEKEERGRGNFPDRFSARQFPNYSSELNVNALLLGDSALYLCASCYKNTGELFFGEGSRLTVL.

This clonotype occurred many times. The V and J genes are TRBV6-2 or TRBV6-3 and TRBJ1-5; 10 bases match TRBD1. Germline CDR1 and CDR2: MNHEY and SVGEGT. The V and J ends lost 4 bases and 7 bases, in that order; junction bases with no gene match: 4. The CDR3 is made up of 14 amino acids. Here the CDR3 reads CASSSGQGGQPQHF. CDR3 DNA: TGTGCCAGCAGTTCCGGACAGGGGGGGCAGCCCCAGCATTTT.